This TCR beta chain came from a study of long-term antiretroviral therapy in people with HIV. Across the whole study: The 2015 immediate-ART recommendation was preceded by the earliest samples by about a decade.

This clone occurred once. The antigen is unknown. CDR1 and CDR2 (germline): LNHDA, SQIVND (reference sequence). The CDR3 is made up of 13 amino acids. The V end lost 9 bases, the J end lost 3 bases, and 12 bases lay between the germline ends. Notes on the study in general: No data on ART adherence, viral resistance or therapy changes. Controls showed broader CDR3 length ranges than did the HIV repertoires. Post-treatment diversity went higher with ART but stayed below transplant donor controls.

Researchers report immunoSEQ v3.0 was run at survey level. Measured with immunoSEQ multiplex PCR; TCRdb has only the in-frame clones, and not every one. The sample contains nearly 50,000 clones, about 81% of which appear only once. The chain uses TRBV19 and TRBJ1-5; possibly TRBD1 for D (6 bases). The sequence was collected from a woman aged 18-30 years with HIV. The sample here was unsorted PBMCs, taken 0.8 years after starting antiretroviral therapy. The CDR3 is CASTGHPNQPQHF. CDR3 bases: TGTGCCAGCACGGGACACCCCAATCAGCCCCAGCATTTT.